Following are 12 T cell receptor beta chains from one sample sequenced in a study of shared clonotypes between healthy human individuals. Sequencing used immunoSEQ multiplex PCR; TCRdb keeps in-frame clones, though not all of them. The data show fewer than 650,000 clones, less than 80% seen once. The specimen was PBMCs. The source of these receptors is a woman between 35 and 50 years old in good health. Some clones in this sample may be carry-over from other donors' samples.

The chain recombines TRBV30 with TRBJ1-2; the D is unclear. Germline-derived CDR1 and CDR2 are GTSNPN and SVGIG (reference sequence). This CDR3 has 12 amino acids. Trimming cost V 5 bases and J 5 bases, with 12 bases left between them. In nucleotides, the CDR3 is TGTGCCTGGGAGACGGGGATATATGGCTACACCTTC. Its translation: CAWETGIYGYTF.

CDR3 coding DNA: TGTGCCATCAGTGGCACGGGTAGCACAGATACGCAGTATTTT. This gives the protein CAISGTGSTDTQYF. This chain links TRBV10-3 with TRBJ2-3; D gene uncertain. The CDR3 consists of 14 residues. Trimming removed 4 bases from V and 0 bases from J, with 8 bases in between. Germline V gene lookup returns CDR1 ENHRY and CDR2 SYGVKD.

This chain joins TRBV14 and TRBJ1-1, with a tentative D call TRBD1 (6 bases). The CDR3 spans 13 residues. The germline gives CDR1 SGHDN, CDR2 FVKESK. The V end was cut by 4 bases, the J end by 6 bases, with 12 bases between. The CDR3 loop reads CASSPQGWAEAFF. The DNA for the CDR3 is TGTGCCAGCAGCCCACAGGGTTGGGCTGAAGCTTTCTTT. Filled out from reference TRBV14 and TRBJ1-1, the complete variable domain reads EAGVTQFPSHSVIEKGQTVTLRCDPISGHDNLYWYRRVMGKEIKFLLHFVKESKQDESGMPNNRFLAERTGGTYSTLKVQPAELEDSGVYFCASSPQGWAEAFFGQGTRLTVV.

The genes are TRBV11-2 and TRBJ2-5; TRBD2 aligns across 8 bases. The ends lost 3 bases at V and 4 bases at J; junction bases unmatched: 1. The CDR3 has 13 amino acids. Germline loops: CDR1 SGHAT, CDR2 FQNNGV. Here the CDR3 DNA reads TGTGCCAGCAGCTTTCGGGGGGGAGAGACCCAGTACTTC. As protein: CASSFRGGETQYF.

The rearrangement links TRBV7-9 to TRBJ1-6; D is possibly TRBD1 (5 bases). CDR1 and CDR2 from the germline V gene are SEHNR and FQNEAQ (reference sequence). Trimming removed 3 bases at V and 16 bases at J, with 16 bases between. The CDR3 spans 13 residues. DNA of the CDR3: TGTGCCAGCAGCTTTAACAGAGACAGACGGCTCCACTTT. Translation: CASSFNRDRRLHF.

The V and J genes are TRBV19 and TRBJ2-1, with 7 bases aligning to TRBD1. In germline, CDR1 is LNHDA, CDR2 SQIVND (reference sequence). The CDR3 totals 16 residues. V shed 1 base and J 4 bases; nucleotides not matched to a gene: 7. CDR3: CASSIGGTEPYNEQFF. The CDR3 bases are TGTGCCAGTAGTATAGGTGGGACAGAGCCTTACAATGAGCAGTTCTTC.

Notes on this clone: Being one base from a much bigger clone, this may be a read error. The DNA of the CDR3 is TGTGCCAGCGGCGTAGAATCAGGATTATATGGCTACACCTTC. Amino acid sequence: CASGVESGLYGYTF. The chain joins TRBV9 to TRBJ1-2; D gene unclear. This CDR3 region has 14 residues. Germline V CDR1 and CDR2: SGDLS, YYNGEE.

The V gene is TRBV7-8, the J gene TRBJ2-3, with D tentatively TRBD2 (6 bases). Looked up from germline, CDR1 is SGHVS and CDR2 is FQNEAQ. The V gene lost 4 bases and the J gene lost 2 bases, with 16 bases spanning the gap. The CDR3 totals 16 residues. CDR3 in amino acids: CASSSLAAWTTDTQYF. CDR3 nucleotide sequence: TGTGCCAGCAGCTCCTTAGCGGCCTGGACCACAGATACGCAGTATTTT.

The chain is built from TRBV20-1 and TRBJ2-1, with 7 bases identical to TRBD2. Germline CDR1 is DFQATT and CDR2 is SNEGSKA (reference sequence). The CDR3 runs to 11 residues. V lost 3 bases to trimming and J lost 9 bases; unmatched junction nucleotides: 2. CDR3 region: CSARLAVEQFF. For the CDR3, the DNA is TGCAGTGCTAGGCTAGCGGTTGAGCAGTTCTTC.

This clone has only a few counts. The genes are TRBV19 and TRBJ2-1; 9 bases line up with TRBD1. The germline V gene has CDR1 LNHDA and CDR2 SQIVND (reference sequence). V lost 7 bases and J lost 1; bases outside the gene matches: 2. The CDR3 consists of 14 residues. Here the CDR3 DNA reads TGTGCCAGTACCGGACAGGGGTCCTACAATGAGCAGTTCTTC. Its translation is CASTGQGSYNEQFF.

The sample holds a few counts of this clone. The sample contains more than one DNA sequence encoding this CDR3. The chain couples TRBV7-6 to TRBJ2-1, with D hard to call. This CDR3 spans 13 amino acids. Trimming left V 1 base short and J 1 base short, with 2 bases between. Per germline, CDR1 SGHVS and CDR2 FNYEAQ. The CDR3 sequence: CASSLGSYNEQFF. As DNA, the CDR3 is TGTGCCAGCAGCTTAGGTTCCTACAATGAGCAGTTCTTC.

This clone was counted a few times. The J gene is TRBJ2-3, the V gene TRBV2; 8 bases are shared with TRBD2. V lost 2 bases and J lost 6; bases outside the gene matches: 10. CDR3 length: 16 residues. CDR1 and CDR2 from the germline V gene are SNHLY and FYNNEI. CDR3 loop: CASSEITSGGVDTQYF. CDR3 in DNA: TGTGCCAGCAGTGAAATAACTAGCGGAGGGGTTGATACGCAGTATTTT.